A single TCR beta chain is shown here with its context. The data belong to a study of blood T cell repertoires in COVID-19. Study summary: Spain, Italy and the United States supplied samples that represented acute and convalescent COVID-19.

CDR1 is SGHTA, CDR2 FQGNSA, per germline. J gave up 8 bases and V 1 base, and 4 bases lay outside the gene matches. The CDR3 runs to 16 residues. Original handling: Quantification of nucleated cells was approximated via reference gene primer amplification. The repertoire was sequenced with immunoSEQ multiplex PCR; TCRdb's copy has only in-frame clones and lacks some. The V and J calls and clone size come from that table; D and trimming were worked out from the DNA. The sample gives 250,000 to 300,000 clones, under 90% of which show up once; roughly 2.3% is in the top ten. The chain couples TRBV7-2 to TRBJ2-1, with 14 bases lining up with TRBD2. Sample: peripheral blood. This sequence was found in a man aged 45 to 65 with acute or convalescent COVID-19. The CDR3 sequence is CASSLGGTSGGYEQFF. Written as DNA, the CDR3 is TGTGCCAGCAGCTTAGGGGGGACTAGCGGGGGCTATGAGCAGTTCTTC.